The entry below gives a single TCR beta chain sequence along with its context. The data were taken from a study of blood T cell repertoires in COVID-19. Study overall: The analysed material was cDNA or gDNA that came from T cells, B-cell-depleted T cells, or PBMCs.

V was clipped by 5 bases and J by 0 bases, with 13 bases between them. The germline V gene encodes CDR1 SGHTA and CDR2 FQGTGA. CDR3 length: 15 residues. Original data processing: Counts of nucleated cells, estimated from reference gene primer amplification, were obtained. TCRdb's copy holds only in-frame clones and misses some; the assay was immunoSEQ multiplex PCR. D and trimming were read from the DNA, whereas the V and J calls and clone size are those reported in that table. The sample records around 500,000 clones, 75% to 90% being singletons. The specimen was peripheral blood. The gene calls are TRBV7-3 and TRBJ1-2, with D possibly matching TRBD1 (6 bases). The TCR originated in a human donor in a cohort sampled during active COVID-19. CDR3 sequence: CASSLGGAANYGYTF. In nucleotides, the CDR3 is TGTGCCAGCAGCCTTGGGGGGGCAGCTAACTATGGCTACACCTTC.